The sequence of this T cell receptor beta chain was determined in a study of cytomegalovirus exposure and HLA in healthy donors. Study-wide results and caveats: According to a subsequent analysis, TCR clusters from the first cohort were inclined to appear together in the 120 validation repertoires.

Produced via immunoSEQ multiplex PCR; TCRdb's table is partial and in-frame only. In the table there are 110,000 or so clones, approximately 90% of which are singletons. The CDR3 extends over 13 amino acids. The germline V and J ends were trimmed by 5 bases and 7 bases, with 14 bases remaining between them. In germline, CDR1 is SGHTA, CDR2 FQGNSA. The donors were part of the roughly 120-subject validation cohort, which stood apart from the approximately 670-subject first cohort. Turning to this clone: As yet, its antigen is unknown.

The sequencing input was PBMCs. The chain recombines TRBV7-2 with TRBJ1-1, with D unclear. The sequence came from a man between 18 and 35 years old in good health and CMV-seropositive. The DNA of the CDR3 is TGTGCCAGCAGCCTCGATCACGAGGTTGAAGCTTTCTTT. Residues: CASSLDHEVEAFF.